The rows below give T cell receptor beta chains drawn from one sample of a study of naive CD8 T cells in extremely preterm neonates. Profiling relied on immunoSEQ multiplex PCR, and the TCRdb table lists in-frame clones only, not all of them. The repertoire consists of about 23,000 clones, with about 91% occurring once and the leading ten covering 0.75% to 0.95%. The sequenced material came from naive CD8+ T cells from cord blood. The receptors originated from a boy who was born preterm. Both conserved end residues are part of each CDR3. D genes are given only for firm matches. Size tells how often a clone was seen (once, few, many) or the class of an expanded clone, and some rows leave it out.

CDR3 protein | CDR3 DNA | clone size | J gene | V gene | D gene
CASSYRVTYEQYF | TGTGCCAGCAGTTACAGGGTAACCTACGAGCAGTACTTC | - | TRBJ2-7 | TRBV6-5 | -
CASSIDSYEQYF | TGTGCCAGTAGTATAGACTCCTACGAGCAGTACTTC | - | TRBJ2-7 | TRBV19 | -
CASKRTGGNTIYF | TGTGCCAGCAAAAGGACAGGGGGGAACACCATATATTTT | - | TRBJ1-3 | TRBV27 | TRBD1
CASSLDRGRGYTF | TGTGCCAGCAGCTTGGACAGGGGGCGCGGCTACACCTTC | few | TRBJ1-2 | TRBV5-8 | TRBD1
CASSQGLAGYEQYF | TGCGCCAGCAGCCAAGGACTAGCGGGGTACGAGCAGTACTTC | - | TRBJ2-7 | TRBV4-1 | TRBD2
CASSGQGSGNTIYF | TGTGCCAGCAGTGGACAGGGTTCTGGAAACACCATATATTTT | - | TRBJ1-3 | TRBV6-4 | TRBD1
CSVGQNEQYF | TGCAGCGTTGGACAGAACGAGCAGTACTTC | - | TRBJ2-7 | TRBV29-1 | -
CASSLGLAYNEQFF | TGTGCCAGCAGCTTGGGACTAGCCTACAATGAGCAGTTCTTC | - | TRBJ2-1 | TRBV11-2 | TRBD2
CASSLGSSGANVLTF | TGCGCCAGCAGCTTGGGGAGCTCTGGGGCCAACGTCCTGACTTTC | - | TRBJ2-6 | TRBV5-1 | -
CASSVGSSTDTQYF | TGTGCCAGCAGCGTGGGTTCTAGTACAGATACGCAGTATTTT | few | TRBJ2-3 | TRBV9 | -
CASSLFPSGLDEQYF | TGTGCCAGCAGCTTATTTCCTAGCGGGCTCGACGAGCAGTACTTC | - | TRBJ2-7 | TRBV7-9 | TRBD2
CASSLYPGTHYGYTF | TGTGCCAGCAGCTTATATCCCGGGACTCACTATGGCTACACCTTC | - | TRBJ1-2 | TRBV7-8 | -
CAWTSGGATGELFF | TGTGCCTGGACTAGCGGGGGGGCCACCGGGGAGCTGTTTTTT | - | TRBJ2-2 | TRBV30 | TRBD2
CASSVGGSTDTQYF | TGTGCCAGCAGCGTAGGAGGGAGCACAGATACGCAGTATTTT | - | TRBJ2-3 | TRBV9 | -
CASSMGGRASTDTQYF | TGCGCCAGCAGCATGGGTGGGCGGGCGAGCACAGATACGCAGTATTTT | - | TRBJ2-3 | TRBV4-1 | -
CASSLERVGTEAFF | TGTGCCAGCAGCTTAGAGAGGGTCGGCACTGAAGCTTTCTTT | once | TRBJ1-1 | TRBV7-6 | -
CASSWTSGGYEQYF | TGTGCCAGCAGTTGGACTAGCGGGGGGTACGAGCAGTACTTC | - | TRBJ2-7 | TRBV6-6 | TRBD2
CASSLGGALNTEAFF | TGTGCCAGCAGTTTAGGGGGCGCTTTGAACACTGAAGCTTTCTTT | - | TRBJ1-1 | TRBV27 | -
CSVEGTGELFF | TGCAGCGTTGAGGGCACCGGGGAGCTGTTTTTT | - | TRBJ2-2 | TRBV29-1 | -
CASSDMTGTYEQYF | TGTGCCAGCAGTGATATGACAGGTACCTACGAGCAGTACTTC | - | TRBJ2-7 | TRBV6-1 | -
CASSQDMNTEAFF | TGTGCCAGCAGCCAGGACATGAACACTGAAGCTTTCTTT | - | TRBJ1-1 | TRBV14 | -
CASSLFSPRGAGSPLHF | TGTGCCAGCAGTTTATTTTCCCCGCGAGGGGCAGGTTCACCCCTCCACTTT | - | TRBJ1-6 | TRBV27 | -
CASSHGQGSYEQYF | TGCGCCAGCAGCCACGGACAGGGTTCCTACGAGCAGTACTTC | - | TRBJ2-7 | TRBV4-3 | TRBD1
CAWDGYTF | TGTGCCTGGGATGGCTACACCTTC | - | TRBJ1-2 | TRBV30 | -
CASSELAGETQYF | TGTGCCAGCAGTGAATTAGCGGGGGAGACCCAGTACTTC | - | TRBJ2-5 | TRBV2 | TRBD2
CASSQDNTGELFF | TGTGCCAGCAGCCAGGACAACACCGGGGAGCTGTTTTTT | - | TRBJ2-2 | TRBV4-2 | -
CASSQDRGPYEQYF | TGCGCCAGCAGCCAAGACAGGGGGCCCTACGAGCAGTACTTC | - | TRBJ2-7 | TRBV4-1 | TRBD1
CASSQAGGQETQYF | TGCGCCAGCAGCCAAGCGGGGGGGCAAGAGACCCAGTACTTC | - | TRBJ2-5 | TRBV4-1 | TRBD2
CASSQRDRAHYGYTF | TGCGCCAGCAGCCAGCGGGACAGGGCACACTATGGCTACACCTTC | - | TRBJ1-2 | TRBV4-1 | TRBD1
CASSYGRWDTQYF | TGTGCCAGCAGTTACGGTAGATGGGATACGCAGTATTTT | - | TRBJ2-3 | TRBV6-5 | -
CASVGYGTGSYEQYF | TGTGCTAGTGTAGGCTACGGGACAGGGTCCTACGAGCAGTACTTC | - | TRBJ2-7 | TRBV12-5 | TRBD1
CASSGLAGADTQYF | TGCGCCAGCAGCGGACTAGCGGGGGCAGATACGCAGTATTTT | - | TRBJ2-3 | TRBV4-1 | TRBD2
CASSYSSEYYEQYF | TGTGCCAGCAGTTACTCGAGCGAGTATTACGAGCAGTACTTC | - | TRBJ2-7 | TRBV6-5 | -
CASSYSTGTDTQYF | TGTGCCAGCAGTTACTCCACAGGCACAGATACGCAGTATTTT | - | TRBJ2-3 | TRBV6-5 | -
CAISEKGRGEKLFF | TGTGCCATCAGTGAAAAGGGCAGGGGTGAAAAACTGTTTTTT | - | TRBJ1-4 | TRBV10-3 | -